The clone carrying this T cell receptor beta chain showed up just a few times. Repertoires were generated with immunoSEQ multiplex PCR, while TCRdb's copy carries only in-frame clones and drops some. The sample holds 310,000 or so clones, around nine tenths seen once. Participant-given clinical history determined each cohort assignment. The data were taken from a study of blood T cell repertoires in COVID-19. Study at large: The cDNA or gDNA used as material had been derived from T cells, B-cell-depleted T cells, or PBMCs.

V was shortened by 1 base and J by 2 bases, with 7 bases between the two germline ends. The CDR3 has 14 amino acids. Germline CDR1 SEHNR, CDR2 FQNEAQ (reference sequence). The receptor was isolated from a woman aged 25 to 39 who had recovered from COVID-19. Sequences were obtained from PBMCs or T cells enriched from blood (not recorded which). The chain combines TRBV7-9 with TRBJ2-3; D remains unclear. The CDR3 nucleotides read TGTGCCAGCAGCTTAGAAGTAGACACAGATACGCAGTATTTT. Encoded protein: CASSLEVDTDTQYF.